This T cell receptor beta chain is from a study of blood T cell repertoires in COVID-19 (dated by TCRdb to 2018 to 2020). Some background on the complete study: Collaborator samples came from the United States, Italy and Spain and covered acute and convalescent phases of COVID-19. The material from the prospective study consisted of cDNA or gDNA derived from T cells, B-cell-depleted T cells, or PBMCs. Subjects who had been exposed to COVID-19, were actively infected with it, or had recovered from it provided the deeply sampled blood TCRbeta repertoires that made up the dataset. The repertoires were made available in a free public database intended to serve as a resource for research on the immune response to SARS-CoV-2. Samples were obtained from the ongoing ImmuneRACE study (first 160 participants) and from 1,254 subjects provided by 6 global collaborators. Nearly every sample came with metadata listing a de-identified subject ID, COVID-19 status, age in years and sex. Where HLA class I and class II types were available, the types were taken from metadata supplied by the sample provider, not from assay-based typing. Overall study results and their limits: Clinical and demographic metadata were provided uncurated, with the amount varying by source and participant.

CDR1 and CDR2, looked up from the germline V gene, are MNHEY and SVGAGI. The CDR3 runs 12 amino acids, cysteine and phenylalanine included. Solely the CDR3 DNA is kept, with 36 bases framed from the first base. V gives up 6 bases and J gives up 6 bases, and the segment between their germline ends measures 9 bases. Another Seattle source contributed samples from volunteer blood donors who had recovered from COVID-19. Collaborating institutions collected whole blood in K2EDTA tubes following their own protocols. Collaborator samples were shipped for TCRbeta analysis as frozen whole blood, isolated PBMCs, or DNA extracted from either sample type. This clone was picked up a small number of times. It lacks a known antigen. No quality values exist for individual bases; no much larger clone is one base distant. TCRbeta CDR3 regions were amplified from genomic DNA by means of the immunoSEQ Assay, a bias-controlled multiplex PCR. Per the source publication's procedure: The number of nucleated cells in each sample was estimated from the amplification of reference gene primers within the assay. To quantify the absolute abundance of each unique TCRbeta CDR3 rearrangement, sequence reads were collapsed and filtered. For each sample, productive Simpson clonality was calculated as the square root of Simpson's diversity index over productive rearrangements. Imported from immuneACCESS, the table was reduced by TCRdb to in-frame sequences with V and J called. These copies leave out some clones; in studies compared against another copy, an unresolved V gene accounts for under half, and the cause of the remainder is not known. V, J and clone size derive from that table, while D and trimming were established from the DNA sequence. The sample table records 250,000 to 350,000 clones; around 87% of these occur just once. The top ten clones comprise around 8% of the sample.

The rearrangement joined TRBV6-5 to TRBJ2-1, with a weak D call of TRBD1 (6 bases match). The specimen was peripheral blood. This receptor was taken from a woman between 45 and 65 years old who had recovered from COVID-19. The DNA sequence is TGTGCCAGCAGGAACAGGGTCAATGAGCAGTTCTTC. Translated, it gives CASRNRVNEQFF.